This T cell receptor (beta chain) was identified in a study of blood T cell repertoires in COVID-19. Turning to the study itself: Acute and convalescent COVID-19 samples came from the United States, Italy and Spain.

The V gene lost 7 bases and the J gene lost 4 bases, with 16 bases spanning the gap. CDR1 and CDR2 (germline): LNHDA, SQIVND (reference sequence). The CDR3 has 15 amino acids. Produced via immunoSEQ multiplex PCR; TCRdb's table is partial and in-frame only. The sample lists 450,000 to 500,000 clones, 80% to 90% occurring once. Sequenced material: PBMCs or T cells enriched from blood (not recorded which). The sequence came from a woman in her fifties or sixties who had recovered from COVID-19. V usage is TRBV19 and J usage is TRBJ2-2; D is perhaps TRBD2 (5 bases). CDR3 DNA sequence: TGTGCCAGTAATTTGGCGGGTGGTACCACCGGGGAGCTGTTTTTT. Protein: CASNLAGGTTGELFF.